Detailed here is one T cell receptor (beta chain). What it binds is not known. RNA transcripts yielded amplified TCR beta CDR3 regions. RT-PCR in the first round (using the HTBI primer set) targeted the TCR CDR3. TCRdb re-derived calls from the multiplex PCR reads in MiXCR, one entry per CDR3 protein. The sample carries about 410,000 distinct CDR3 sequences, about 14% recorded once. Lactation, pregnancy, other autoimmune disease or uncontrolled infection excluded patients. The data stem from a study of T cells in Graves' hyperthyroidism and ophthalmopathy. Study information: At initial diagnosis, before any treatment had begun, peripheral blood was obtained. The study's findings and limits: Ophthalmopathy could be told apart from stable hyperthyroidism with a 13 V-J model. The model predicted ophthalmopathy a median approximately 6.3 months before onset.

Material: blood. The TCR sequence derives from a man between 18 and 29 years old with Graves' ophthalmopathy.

The CDR3 DNA follows: TGTGCCAGCAGTCCCCTACTGGGGGGGACGAACACTGAAGCTTTCTTT. Its protein product is CASSPLLGGTNTEAFF. V and J are TRBV6-1 and TRBJ1-1; possible D gene TRBD1, 5 bases. This CDR3 is 16 amino acids long. Trimming left V 5 bases short and J 1 base short, with 17 bases between. Looked up from germline, CDR1 is MNHNS and CDR2 is SASEGT.